The sequence of this TCR beta chain was determined in a study of T cell changes during pregnancy in multiple sclerosis (dated by TCRdb to about 2019). A note on the overall study: The study looked at changes in the T cell repertoire across pregnancy in women with multiple sclerosis.

The CDR3 measures 14 amino acids from cysteine to phenylalanine. The CDR3 DNA has 42 bases and is translated from base 1. Per the germline V gene, SGDLS is the CDR1 and YYNGEE is the CDR2. The germline V end is reduced by 6 bases and the J end by 7 bases; junction bases left unmatched: 13. The protocol used for the library was the immunoSEQ multiplex PCR assay. Drawn from immuneACCESS, this table holds only the in-frame rearrangements with V and J called that TCRdb kept. Clones are partly lost; checked studies trace under half to an unresolved V gene and leave the rest unexplained. In all, the sample holds some 80,000 clones, and nearly 95% of those were seen once. The top ten clones comprise more than 1% of the sample. Notes on this clone: The clone's antigen remains unknown. Base qualities are not at hand, and no much larger clone is one base apart. The sample carries other DNA sequences with the same CDR3.

The sequencing here drew on peripheral blood, taken in the second trimester of pregnancy. The receptor's source is a female donor with multiple sclerosis, enrolled in a pregnancy study. The rearranged segments are TRBV9 and TRBJ2-7, with 7 bases matching TRBD2. CDR3 sequence: CASNPVGGGEEQYF. The DNA is as follows: TGTGCCAGCAACCCCGTTGGGGGGGGTGAAGAGCAGTACTTC.